This record covers a single TCR beta chain. This table comes from immunoSEQ multiplex PCR, and its TCRdb copy is limited to in-frame clones, with some not included. The sample lists approximately 250,000 clones, 88% occurring once. The V and J ends lost 4 bases and 7 bases, in that order; junction bases with no gene match: 7. This CDR3 has 15 residues. CDR1 LNHDA and CDR2 SQIVND come from the germline V gene (reference sequence). This sample stems from a study of blood T cell repertoires in COVID-19. Study-wide background: Either two negative PCRs, clearance, or symptom resolution qualified Cohort 3 donors as recovered. The analysed material was cDNA or gDNA that came from T cells, B-cell-depleted T cells, or PBMCs.

Participants' own reports of clinical history determined their cohort assignment. The rearrangement links TRBV19 to TRBJ1-1, with 12 bases that match TRBD1. The TCR originated in a woman aged 60-70 years in a cohort exposed to, infected with or recovered from COVID-19 (not recorded which). The sample consisted of PBMCs or T cells enriched from blood (not recorded which). In DNA, the CDR3 is TGTGCCAGTAGTAAGATCGGGACAGGGGGCCTTGAAGCTTTCTTT. Translated: CASSKIGTGGLEAFF.